These 3 T cell receptor beta chains share one sample of origin, sequenced in a study of CXCR3-negative and CXCR3-positive naive CD8 T cells. The method, 5' RACE with UMI labels, was used to prepare the TRB cDNA libraries. TCRdb re-called the 5' RACE reads; one entry per CDR3 protein, DNA not given. This repertoire includes about 120,000 distinct CDR3 sequences. Notes on the study in general: Against CXCR3-negative naive cells, CXCR3-positive naive cells showed more hydrophobic TRB CDR3s.

Their target antigens are unknown. The sequencing sample was made of naive CXCR3+ CD8+ T cells from blood. Subset indicated: CD45RO-CCR7+CD27+CD95- naive CD8+ T cells expressing CXCR3 (TNR3+). These receptors originate from a human donor in good health. Some clones in this sample may be carry-over from other donors' samples.

This sequence joins TRBV5-1 and TRBJ1-6; TCRdb proposes TRBD1, but this gene call is untestable without DNA. Germline CDR1 reads SGHRS; CDR2 reads YFSETQ. There are 15 residues in the CDR3. The CDR3 sequence is CASSLGDSSDSPLHF.

The genes are TRBV9 and TRBJ2-1; TCRdb selects TRBD2, and the lack of DNA leaves this call unchecked. Germline CDR1 is SGDLS and CDR2 is YYNGEE. This CDR3 has 13 amino acids. This chain's CDR3 is CASSVGTSVEQFF. The entire variable domain, with the rest obtained from reference TRBV9 and TRBJ2-1, is as follows: DSGVTQTPKHLITATGQRVTLRCSPRSGDLSVYWYQQSLDQGLQFLIQYYNGEERAKGNILERFSAQQFPDLHSELNLSSLELGDSALYFCASSVGTSVEQFFGPGTRLTVL.

V is TRBV5-5 and J is TRBJ2-2. Germline V gene lookup returns CDR1 SGHKS and CDR2 YYEKEE (reference sequence). This CDR3 contains 14 residues. The CDR3 is CASSLADGAGELFF.